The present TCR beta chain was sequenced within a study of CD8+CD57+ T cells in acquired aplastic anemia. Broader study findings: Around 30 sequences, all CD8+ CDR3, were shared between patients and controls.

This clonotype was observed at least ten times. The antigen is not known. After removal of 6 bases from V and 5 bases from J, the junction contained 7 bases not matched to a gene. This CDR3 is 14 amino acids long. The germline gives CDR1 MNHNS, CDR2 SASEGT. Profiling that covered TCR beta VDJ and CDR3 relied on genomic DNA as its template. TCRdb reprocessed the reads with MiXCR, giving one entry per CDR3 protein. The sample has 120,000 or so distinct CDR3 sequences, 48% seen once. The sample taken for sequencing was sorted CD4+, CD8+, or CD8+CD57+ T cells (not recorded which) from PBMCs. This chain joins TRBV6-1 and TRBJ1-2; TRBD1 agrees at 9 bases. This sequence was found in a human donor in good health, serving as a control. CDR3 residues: CASSRGQGGYGYTF. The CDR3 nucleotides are TGTGCCAGCAGCCGGGGACAGGGAGGATATGGCTACACCTTC.